Each of the 25 T cell receptor beta chains below was sequenced from the same sample in a study of T cells of healthy individuals. One entry per CDR3 protein results from TCRdb running MiXCR on the 5' RACE reads. The sample shows approximately 100,000 distinct CDR3 sequences, approximately 18% of them seen only once. The receptors shown here come from a human donor in good health.

V gene TRBV4-3 combines with J gene TRBJ1-1; no firm D call. Germline V gene data show CDR1 as LGHNA and CDR2 as YSLEER. This CDR3 comprises 14 residues. Trimming removed 2 bases from V and 3 bases from J, with 10 bases in between. The CDR3: CASSQRGRDTEAFF. CDR3 nucleotide sequence: TGCGCCAGCAGCCAAAGAGGACGAGACACTGAAGCTTTCTTT.

This clonotype was counted many times. This chain links TRBV28 with TRBJ1-5; no definite D call. Germline loops: CDR1 MDHEN, CDR2 SYDVKM. The V and J ends lost 6 bases and 5 bases respectively, with 11 bases between them. The CDR3 sequence is 13 residues long. DNA for the CDR3: TGTGCCAGCAGGTATTACGTCGATCAGCCCCAGCATTTT. This translates into CASRYYVDQPQHF.

The chain recombines TRBV14 with TRBJ2-1, with a tentative D call TRBD1 (6 bases). The germline CDR1 and CDR2 sequences are SGHDN and FVKESK. This CDR3 region has 15 residues. Trimming cost V 2 bases and J 6 bases, with 14 bases left between them. This chain's CDR3 is CASSQFGTFINEQFF. The DNA of the CDR3 is TGTGCCAGCAGCCAATTCGGGACATTCATCAATGAGCAGTTCTTC.

The chain links TRBV15 to TRBJ2-5; D remains ambiguous. Germline V gene data show CDR1 as LNHNV and CDR2 as YYDKDF (reference sequence). The length of the CDR3 is 14 residues. Trimming took 0 bases from V and 5 from J, leaving 10 bases between them. The chain's CDR3 is CATSRDIGLETQYF. The CDR3 nucleotides read TGTGCCACCAGCAGAGATATAGGGTTGGAGACCCAGTACTTC. Full variable domain (missing parts from reference TRBV15 and TRBJ2-5): DAMVIQNPRYQVTQFGKPVTLSCSQTLNHNVMYWYQQKSSQAPKLLFHYYDKDFNNEADTPDNFQSRRPNTSFCFLDIRSPGLGDTAMYLCATSRDIGLETQYFGPGTRLLVL.

Many counts were recorded for this clonotype. The V and J genes are TRBV20-1 and TRBJ2-3; 8 positions match TRBD2. The length of the CDR3 is 14 residues. V lost 5 bases and J lost 2; bases outside the gene matches: 6. Per the germline V gene, CDR1 is DFQATT and CDR2 is SNEGSKA (reference sequence). CDR3 region: CSAFSGTYTDTQYF. Here the CDR3 DNA reads TGCAGTGCTTTTAGCGGGACCTACACAGATACGCAGTATTTT.

This clonotype was counted many times. The V call is TRBV11-2, the J call TRBJ2-1; no definite D call. Trimming pared 0 bases from V and 4 bases from J, leaving 1 base between. CDR1 is SGHAT, CDR2 FQNNGV, per germline. CDR3 length: 12 residues. The CDR3 here is CASSLEYNEQFF. CDR3 in DNA: TGTGCCAGCAGCTTAGAGTACAATGAGCAGTTCTTC.

This clonotype has a handful of counts. The DNA of the CDR3 is TGTGCCAGCAGCTTAGACGCGGGGACAGATACGCAGTATTTT. Translation gives CASSLDAGTDTQYF. The chain couples TRBV7-2 to TRBJ2-3; the D gene is possibly TRBD2 (6 bases). V lost 1 base to trimming and J lost 3 bases, with 8 bases between them. Germline V CDR1 and CDR2: SGHTA, FQGNSA. The CDR3 contains 14 residues. Full variable domain (remainder filled in from reference TRBV7-2 and TRBJ2-3): GAGVSQSPSNKVTEKGKDVELRCDPISGHTALYWYRQSLGQGLEFLIYFQGNSAPDKSGLPSDRFSAERTGGSVSTLTIQRTQQEDSAVYLCASSLDAGTDTQYFGPGTRLTVL.

The chain carries TRBV29-1 and TRBJ2-3; D possibly corresponds to TRBD2 (6 bases). This CDR3 spans 16 amino acids. Germline V CDR1 and CDR2: SQVTM, ANQGSEA. V gave up 7 bases and J gave up 5 bases, with 25 bases separating them. In nucleotides, the CDR3 is TGCAGCGGACTTGAGGGTAGCGGTTTTTTTGGAGATACGCAGTATTTT. Protein product: CSGLEGSGFFGDTQYF.

This clonotype occurred many times. This chain links TRBV10-2 with TRBJ1-1; D is unclear. Germline V gene sequence: CDR1 WSHSY, CDR2 SAAADI. V lost 3 bases, J lost 1 base, and 9 bases lay in between. This CDR3 spans 14 amino acids. CDR3 in amino acids: CASSESAGNTEAFF. CDR3 nucleotides: TGCGCCAGCAGTGAATCGGCGGGGAACACTGAAGCTTTCTTT.

This clonotype has at least ten counts. The CDR3 here is CATNDGTPPHEQYF. CDR3 sequence (DNA): TGTGCCACCAATGACGGGACACCGCCCCACGAGCAGTACTTC. The gene calls are TRBV6-2 or TRBV6-3 and TRBJ2-7, with D perhaps matching TRBD1 (6 bases). This CDR3 is 14 amino acids long. The V gene's germline CDR1 is MNHEY and CDR2 SVGEGT. Trimming shortened V by 10 bases and J by 5 bases, and 21 bases separated the two germline ends.

The chain employs TRBV3-1 and TRBJ2-1, with 8 positions matching TRBD2. Germline assignment: CDR1 LGHDT and CDR2 YNNKEL (reference sequence). CDR3 length: 14 amino acids. The V segment lost 0 bases and the J segment 8 bases; nucleotides outside the gene matches: 3. CDR3 nucleotides: TGTGCCAGCAGCCAAGAACTAGCGGTCGATGAGCAGTTCTTC. Its protein product is CASSQELAVDEQFF.

The chain joins TRBV20-1 to TRBJ2-7; 7 positions agree with TRBD1. The germline V gene encodes CDR1 DFQATT and CDR2 SNEGSKA (reference sequence). Trimming removed 6 bases from V and 4 bases from J; junction bases left unmatched: 12. This CDR3 is 14 amino acids long. The chain's CDR3 is CSAERTGPIYEQYF. In DNA form, the CDR3 reads TGCAGTGCGGAACGGACAGGACCAATTTACGAGCAGTACTTC.

This clonotype was seen many times. The genes are TRBV12-3 or TRBV12-4 and TRBJ2-1; TRBD2 matches at 9 bases. The V and J ends lost 3 bases and 4 bases, in that order; junction bases with no gene match: 4. The CDR3 is 15 amino acids. This CDR3 is CASSFVLAGYNEQFF. CDR3 nucleotides: TGTGCCAGCAGTTTTGTCCTAGCGGGATACAATGAGCAGTTCTTC.

The CDR3: CAIESPLQETQYF. In nucleotides, the CDR3 is TGTGCCATAGAGAGTCCATTACAAGAGACCCAGTACTTC. The chain employs TRBV7-9 and TRBJ2-5; D gene uncertain. Germline V CDR1 and CDR2: SEHNR, FQNEAQ (reference sequence). The CDR3 runs to 13 residues. Trimming took 10 bases from V and 2 from J, leaving 14 bases between them.

In its sample, this clonotype was seen a few times. This chain uses TRBV5-1 with TRBJ1-2, with TRBD1 as a possible D gene (6 bases). The germline CDR1 and CDR2 sequences are SGHRS and YFSETQ. The CDR3 runs to 16 residues. V dropped 3 bases and J dropped 4 bases, with 19 bases sitting between them. Written as DNA, the CDR3 is TGCGCCAGCAGCTCTGCCACCCGGGGGGCGGTCTATGGCTACACCTTC. Its translation: CASSSATRGAVYGYTF.

The chain links TRBV7-2 to TRBJ2-3; the D is unclear. This CDR3 is built from 12 residues. Germline V gene sequence: CDR1 SGHTA, CDR2 FQGNSA. Trimming removed 2 bases from V and 5 bases from J, with 5 bases in between. The CDR3 here is CASSLSQDTQYF. In nucleotides, the CDR3 is TGTGCCAGCAGCTTAAGTCAAGATACGCAGTATTTT.

The CDR3 is CASSSGQGGNSPLHF. The CDR3, as DNA: TGCGCCAGCAGCTCGGGACAGGGGGGAAATTCACCCCTCCACTTT. This chain links TRBV5-1 with TRBJ1-6; 11 bases line up with TRBD1. The CDR3 is 15 residues long. Germline trimming cut 3 bases from V and 7 bases from J; bases unmatched to any gene: 3. The germline CDR1 and CDR2 sequences are SGHRS and YFSETQ.

This clonotype was seen at least ten times. The genes are TRBV7-2 and TRBJ2-3; D remains unclear. Germline V lookup: CDR1 SGHTA, CDR2 FQGNSA. Trimming cost V 3 bases and J 6 bases, with 10 bases left between them. This CDR3 has 13 residues. CDR3 sequence reads: CASSFERADTQYF. CDR3 DNA sequence: TGTGCCAGCAGCTTCGAGAGAGCGGATACGCAGTATTTT. The variable domain in full, with the rest retrieved from reference TRBV7-2 and TRBJ2-3, is GAGVSQSPSNKVTEKGKDVELRCDPISGHTALYWYRQSLGQGLEFLIYFQGNSAPDKSGLPSDRFSAERTGGSVSTLTIQRTQQEDSAVYLCASSFERADTQYFGPGTRLTVL.

CDR3 region: CASSLRGLNRALHF. The CDR3 DNA reads TGTGCCAGCAGTTTACGGGGTTTGAACCGGGCCCTCCACTTT. The V gene is TRBV28, the J gene TRBJ1-6; no definite D call. Germline CDR1 is MDHEN and CDR2 is SYDVKM. The ends were cut back, 2 bases at V and 14 bases at J, with 16 bases in the middle. This CDR3 is 14 amino acids long. Full variable domain (rest looked up from reference TRBV28 and TRBJ1-6): DVKVTQSSRYLVKRTGEKVFLECVQDMDHENMFWYRQDPGLGLRLIYFSYDVKMKEKGDIPEGYSVSREKKERFSLILESASTNQTSMYLCASSLRGLNRALHFGNGTRLTVT.

Note on this clonotype: Mismatch with germline at one junction end may stem from a read error. DNA of the CDR3: TGTGCCAGCAGTCGGGCCCCGGGACAGGGCCCCTACGATCAGTACTTC. This sequence encodes CASSRAPGQGPYDQYF. The J gene is TRBJ2-7, the V gene TRBV6-5; 9 bases align to TRBD1. This CDR3 spans 16 amino acids. CDR1 MNHEY and CDR2 SVGAGI come from the germline V gene.

The chain carries TRBV12-3 or TRBV12-4 and TRBJ2-5; D could derive from TRBD1 or TRBD2 (5 bases each). This CDR3 contains 15 residues. V was cut by 7 bases and J by 5 bases, with 20 bases left in between. The CDR3 nucleotides read TGTGCCAGCACTTCAGGGACGGTGGACGTGGAGACCCAGTACTTC. This gives the protein CASTSGTVDVETQYF.

This clonotype was recorded at least ten times. The chain employs TRBV7-2 and TRBJ2-3, with 10 bases fitting TRBD2. Germline V CDR1 and CDR2: SGHTA, FQGNSA. Trimming cost V 0 bases and J 5 bases; bases outside gene matches: 8. This CDR3 spans 17 amino acids. The chain's CDR3 is CASSLALAGGGEDTQYF. CDR3 nucleotides: TGTGCCAGCAGCTTAGCCTTAGCGGGAGGTGGAGAAGATACGCAGTATTTT.

This clonotype was counted a few times. This chain uses TRBV28 with TRBJ2-3; no clear D gene. The germline gives CDR1 MDHEN, CDR2 SYDVKM. Trimming shortened V by 3 bases and J by 0 bases, and 10 bases separated the two germline ends. The CDR3 length is 15 residues. CDR3 nucleotide sequence: TGTGCCAGCAGTTTGTGGACGGGTAGCACAGATACGCAGTATTTT. Translation: CASSLWTGSTDTQYF. Using reference TRBV28 and TRBJ2-3 for the parts outside the CDR3, the full variable domain is DVKVTQSSRYLVKRTGEKVFLECVQDMDHENMFWYRQDPGLGLRLIYFSYDVKMKEKGDIPEGYSVSREKKERFSLILESASTNQTSMYLCASSLWTGSTDTQYFGPGTRLTVL.

This clonotype was counted at least ten times. The chain uses TRBV6-5 and TRBJ1-2; D unresolved. V dropped 2 bases and J dropped 2 bases, with 6 bases sitting between them. Per the germline V gene, CDR1 is MNHEY and CDR2 is SVGAGI. The CDR3 is 13 amino acids. This CDR3 reads CASSYRENYGYTF. The DNA for the CDR3 is TGTGCCAGCAGTTACAGGGAGAACTATGGCTACACCTTC.

In its sample, this clonotype was seen a few times. The V call is TRBV5-6, the J call TRBJ2-3; no firm D call. V was clipped by 4 bases and J by 5 bases, with 8 bases between them. In germline, CDR1 is SGHDT, CDR2 YYEEEE. This CDR3 is 12 amino acids long. In DNA, the CDR3 is TGTGCCAGCAGCCGGTCTGGAGATACGCAGTATTTT. Its translation is CASSRSGDTQYF.